The sequence of this TCR beta chain was determined in a study of shared clonotypes between healthy human individuals. In regard to this clone: Its antigen is not identified.

Notes on the study in general: Naive CD4 clonotype sharing across a few donors was around 5.5%. Collection of samples was limited to blood; tissue repertoires likely differ.

The CDR3 covers 16 residues. Germline V lookup: CDR1 SGDLS, CDR2 YYNGEE. Trimming stripped 0 bases from V and 0 bases from J, with 10 bases between. When replicate PCRs were run on sorted subsets, they used 200 ng DNA, some 29,000 T cell genomes. Repertoires were generated with immunoSEQ multiplex PCR, while TCRdb's copy carries only in-frame clones and drops some. Of 650,000 to 750,000 clones listed, 60% to 80% were seen once; the top ten hold less than 2%. The sequence derives from a woman aged 25 to 45 in good health. The V and J genes are TRBV9 and TRBJ2-1; D gene ambiguous. Sequenced: memory CD4+ T cells sorted from blood. Subset of the sample: CD45RA-negative fraction. Here the CDR3 DNA reads TGTGCCAGCAGCGTAGGGGCCGCGAGCTCCTACAATGAGCAGTTCTTC. This codes for CASSVGAASSYNEQFF. The variable domain in full, with the rest retrieved from reference TRBV9 and TRBJ2-1, is DSGVTQTPKHLITATGQRVTLRCSPRSGDLSVYWYQQSLDQGLQFLIQYYNGEERAKGNILERFSAQQFPDLHSELNLSSLELGDSALYFCASSVGAASSYNEQFFGPGTRLTVL.